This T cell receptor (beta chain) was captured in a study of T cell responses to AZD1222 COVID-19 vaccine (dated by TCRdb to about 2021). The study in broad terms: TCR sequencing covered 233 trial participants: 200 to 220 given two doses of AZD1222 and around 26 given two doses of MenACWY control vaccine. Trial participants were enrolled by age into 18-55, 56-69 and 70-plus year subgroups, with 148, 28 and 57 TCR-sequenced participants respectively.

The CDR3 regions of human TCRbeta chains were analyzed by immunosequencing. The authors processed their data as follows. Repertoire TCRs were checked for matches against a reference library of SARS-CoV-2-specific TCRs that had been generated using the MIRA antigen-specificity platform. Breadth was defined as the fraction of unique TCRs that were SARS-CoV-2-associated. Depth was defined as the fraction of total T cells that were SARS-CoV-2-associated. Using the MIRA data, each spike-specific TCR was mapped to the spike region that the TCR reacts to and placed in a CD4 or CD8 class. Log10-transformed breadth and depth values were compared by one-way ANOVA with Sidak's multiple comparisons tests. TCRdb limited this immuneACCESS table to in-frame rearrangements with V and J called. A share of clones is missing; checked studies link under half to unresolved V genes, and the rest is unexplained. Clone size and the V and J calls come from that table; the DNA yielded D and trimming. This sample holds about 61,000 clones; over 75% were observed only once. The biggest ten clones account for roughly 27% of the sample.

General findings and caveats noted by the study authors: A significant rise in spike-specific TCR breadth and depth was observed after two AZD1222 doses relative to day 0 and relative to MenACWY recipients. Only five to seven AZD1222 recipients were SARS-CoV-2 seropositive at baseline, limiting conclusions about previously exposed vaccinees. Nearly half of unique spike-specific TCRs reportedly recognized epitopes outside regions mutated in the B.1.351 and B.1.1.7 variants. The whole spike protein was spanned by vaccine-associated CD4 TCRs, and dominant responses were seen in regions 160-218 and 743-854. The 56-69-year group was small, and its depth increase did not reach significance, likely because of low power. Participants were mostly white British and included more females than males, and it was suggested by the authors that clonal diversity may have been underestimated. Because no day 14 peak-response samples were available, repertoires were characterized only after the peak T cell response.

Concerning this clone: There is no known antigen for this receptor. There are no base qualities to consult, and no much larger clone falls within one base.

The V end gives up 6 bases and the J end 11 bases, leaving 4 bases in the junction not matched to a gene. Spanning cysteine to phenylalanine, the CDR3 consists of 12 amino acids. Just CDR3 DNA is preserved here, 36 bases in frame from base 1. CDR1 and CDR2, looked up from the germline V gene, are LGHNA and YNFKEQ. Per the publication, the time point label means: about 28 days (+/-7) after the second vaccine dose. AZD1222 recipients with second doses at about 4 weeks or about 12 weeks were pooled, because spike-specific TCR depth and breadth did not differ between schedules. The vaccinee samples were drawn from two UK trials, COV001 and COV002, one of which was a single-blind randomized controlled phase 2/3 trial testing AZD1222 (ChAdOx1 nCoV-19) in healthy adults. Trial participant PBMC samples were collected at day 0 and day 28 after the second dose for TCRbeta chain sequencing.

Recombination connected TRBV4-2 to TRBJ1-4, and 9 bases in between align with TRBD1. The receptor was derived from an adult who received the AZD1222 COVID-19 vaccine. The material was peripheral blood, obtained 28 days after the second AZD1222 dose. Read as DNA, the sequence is TGTGCCAGCAGGAGCGGACAGGGGAAACTGTTTTTT. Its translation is CASRSGQGKLFF.